In its sample, the clone carrying this T cell receptor beta chain was seen many times. These data belong to a study of tumor and adjacent non-tumor tissue in lung cancer. A modified ARM-PCR protocol with three rounds of nested PCR amplified TCRbeta. TCRdb processed the multiplex PCR reads anew with MiXCR; each CDR3 protein has one entry. The sample lists more than 85,000 distinct CDR3 sequences; 61% were seen once. RNA was extracted from bulk tissue without any cell sorting. The CDR3 extends over 17 amino acids. The V segment lost 3 bases and the J segment 9 bases; nucleotides outside the gene matches: 16. Germline V gene data show CDR1 as SGHRS and CDR2 as YFSETQ.

This TCR derives from a man in his sixties or seventies with non-small cell lung cancer. The gene calls are TRBV5-1 and TRBJ2-1; 9 nucleotides agree with TRBD1. The source material was lung tumor tissue. Here the CDR3 DNA reads TGCGCCAGCAGCTCAAATACAGGGGGCGTGGGAGGCGGTGAGCAGTTCTTC. This sequence encodes CASSSNTGGVGGGEQFF.